This T cell receptor beta chain was recorded in a study of cytomegalovirus exposure and HLA in healthy donors (dated 2017 in TCRdb). For context, the study as a whole: An earlier analysis of 587 of the donors reported about 260 Gb of sequence data and approximately 120 million unique TCR beta sequences obtained from some 200 million T cells. An early release that covered roughly 600 HLA-typed donors contained 300 to 350 gigabases of sequencing data and approximately 85 million unique TCR sequences. The genetic ancestry cluster associated with self-reported Caucasian donors included over 80% of the 350 to 500 genotyped donors. The study aimed to test whether signatures of past pathogen exposure could be identified by cataloging public T cell receptors. The study used immunosequencing to profile the T cell repertoires of about 670 subjects and linked those repertoires to cytomegalovirus serostatus. A separate validation cohort of approximately 120 different subjects was used in addition to the 666-subject first cohort. To predict cytomegalovirus infection status, the study brought together high-throughput TCR immunosequencing, statistical association of individual TCRs with disease status, and machine learning. To study patterns of TCR occurrence, a later analysis re-analyzed previously published TCR beta repertoires from 666 donors and added high-resolution HLA genotyping. In the later analysis, no new phenotypic data were used to find candidate immune exposures; instead, reliance was placed on TCR beta sequences and their occurrence across donors. An earlier analysis of some 500 of the donors used high-throughput TCR beta sequencing to judge whether each TCR beta V gene segment behaved as functional or pseudogenic. Donor age, sex, ethnicity and CMV serostatus were compiled alongside the repertoire data. A later genetic analysis took genome-wide SNP genotypes for about 55% of the 666 donors and used that subset as a discovery cohort. Every repertoire in the discovery cohort had been generated on one and the same sequencing platform. HLA typing covered class I and class II loci at four-digit resolution. The number of donors typed differed by locus, with roughly 620-630 for A, B, C, DRB1 and DQB1, roughly 520 for DQA1, 600 to 610 for DPA1, and some 470 for DPB1. Five DR-DQ haplotypes were treated as single units for association and clustering because of strong linkage in the cohort. On average, roughly 200,000 unique TCR beta nucleotide sequences were sequenced per donor among fewer than 500 genotyped donors of the cohort, with 15% to 20% of those sequences being non-productive.

In the case of this clone: What this receptor recognizes is not known. No per-base quality is available; no much larger clone lies one base away.

The cohort consisted of fewer than 700 healthy bone marrow donors. Cohort members were all nominally healthy when sampled, although unrecorded immune exposures were likely present. The donor was CMV seronegative and belonged to the group of under 400 seronegative cohort members. A peripheral blood sample was collected from each donor, and TCR beta sequencing was performed on peripheral blood mononuclear cells. Genomic DNA extraction from the blood cell samples was performed with the Qiagen DNeasy Blood Extraction Kit. The library was obtained by the immunoSEQ multiplex PCR assay. For the multiplex PCR, a mixture combining 60 forward primers for TCR Vbeta segments and 13 reverse primers for TCR Jbeta segments was used. A multiplex PCR assay on genomic DNA amplified the CDR3 region of rearranged TCR beta genes. The Illumina HiSeq System was used to sequence the amplified TCR beta libraries as 87-base-pair reads. The authors processed their data as follows. Across the roughly 600 repertoires, a later analysis counted some 80 million unique TCR beta chains, approximately 12 million of which were shared by at least two donors. Raw reads were error-corrected and collapsed into unique sequences by a nearest-neighbor algorithm in which closely related sequences were merged to remove PCR and sequencing errors. V, D and J gene segments were assigned by aligning CDR3 sequences to IMGT reference sequences. Each retained sequence needed at least a six-nucleotide match to both a V gene segment and a J gene segment. Rearrangements were called productive when the CDR3 lacked stop codons and stayed in frame with V and J; all others were non-productive. Following IMGT convention, CDR3 was defined as the stretch from the second conserved V-encoded cysteine to the conserved J-encoded phenylalanine. The earlier analysis of more than 450 of the donors excluded sequences that lacked an unambiguous match to a single V gene segment. An earlier analysis of about 590 of the donors classified V segments as functional when productive rearrangements were above 56.7% and as segregating when the standard deviation between donors was above 5%. A statistical classification framework was built for diagnosing cytomegalovirus status from the catalog of TCR beta chain sequences. A later analysis assigned V and J genes by comparing TCR nucleotide sequences with IMGT/GENE-DB human TR gene sequences. A later analysis assigned CDR3 sequences and most-parsimonious VDJ recombination scenarios with the TCRdist pipeline. In a later analysis, every TCR beta chain was defined by the combination of its CDR3 amino acid sequence and its V-gene family, and reads without a unique V-gene family were dropped. To address suspected cross-contamination and a sequencing artifact, a later analysis removed 550 to 750 highly shared, low-generation-probability nucleotide sequences. In a later analysis, a clonal expansion index was calculated for each public chain from normalized within-repertoire ranks of inferred template counts. A later analysis computed generation probabilities with a VDJ recombination model fitted to out-of-frame rearrangements, and checked the results against IGoR. Hypergeometric tests were used in a later analysis to score TCR-TCR, TCR-HLA and TCR-CMV co-occurrence, with a repertoire-size bias correction applied to the TCR pairs. To estimate false discovery rates, a later analysis permuted the HLA or CMV assignments 20 times. In a later analysis, co-occurring TCRs were grouped with DBSCAN, and TCRdist sequence similarity was added when clustering was performed within HLA-allele-positive subsets. Repertoires with fewer than 30,000 or more than 120,000 public chains were left out of co-occurrence clustering, as were five repertoires with anomalous nucleotide sharing. What TCRdb holds here is the immuneACCESS table cut down to in-frame rearrangements. Part of the clones is not present; checked against another copy, under half of the missing clones reflect an unresolved V gene, and the others are unexplained. V and J calls and clone size are given by that table; D and trimming were obtained from the DNA. The sample records about 180,000 clones, approximately 80% of which are singletons. The ten largest clones add up to 0.5% of the sample.

General conclusions and limits of the study: In a later analysis, HLA-associated TCR beta chains showed more clonal expansion and lower generation probabilities than non-associated chains that were equally common. An earlier analysis of roughly 570 of the donors showed that most TCR beta V segments appeared in productive rearrangements either about 87% or about 30% of the time, which broadly matched IMGT annotations. Most TCR sequences were observed very rarely across donors, whereas some public TCRs were present in many individuals. In a later analysis, TCR association rates were found to vary across HLA loci, with the most associated TCRs seen for DRB1 alleles and the fewest for HLA-C alleles. In both the original and validation cohorts, the classifier was reported to diagnose cytomegalovirus status with high specificity and sensitivity. In vitro tests confirmed that a few of the cytomegalovirus-associated TCR beta chains recognize cytomegalovirus antigens. In the study, around 150 TCR beta chains were listed as associated with cytomegalovirus. Seventeen rarely observed V segments, including chromosome 9 orphons, were excluded from the earlier analysis of several hundred of the donors because counts were too low. Because HLA typing was unavailable for some donors at each locus, only the typed subset was used in association tests. For the cohort, immune exposure information was limited to CMV serostatus. A later genetic analysis reported fewer N-insertions in productive TCRs among donors in an Asian-associated ancestry cluster than the roughly 700-donor mean. A further reported finding was that TCR beta sequences accurately predicted the HLA-A and HLA-B alleles for most subjects in the first cohort. In a later analysis, most CMV-associated TCR beta chains were found to appear HLA-restricted, with HLA associations seemingly driven largely by CMV exposure. Strong co-occurrence of HLA alleles, especially DR and DQ, made assigning TCR associations to individual alleles difficult. According to the authors, the approach could potentially be generalized to other disease states and immunological phenotypes. In a later analysis, several top co-occurrence clusters were reported to appear linked to parvovirus B19, influenza, CMV and Epstein-Barr virus. Sequencing depth was assumed to be roughly uniform across donors in the presence/absence analyses, though that assumption may not hold. Linkage disequilibrium might explain the correlated functional status among segregating V segments, but an unknown experimental factor could not be excluded. V-gene and J-gene trimming of TCR beta chains was associated with a missense DCLRE1C variant in a later genetic analysis, and the association was replicated in an independent cohort. Because the 87-base-pair reads could not distinguish some IMGT-functional V segments, including TRBV6-2 and TRBV6-3, those segments were excluded. A later analysis associated 15,000 to 20,000 TCR beta sequences with specific HLA alleles at a false discovery rate of 0.05. A cluster of highly shared sequence variants was judged likely to represent a technical artifact of the sequencing pipeline. Only TCR beta chains were sequenced in this cohort, and the absence of alpha or paired-chain data limited detectable features.

Counted from cysteine to phenylalanine, this CDR3 has 18 amino acids. Of the read, only the CDR3 DNA is kept; its 54 bases are in frame from base 1. The germline V and J ends show losses of 7 bases and 1 base respectively, and no gene match explains 14 bases of the junction. The germline V gene (reference sequence) provides CDR1 LNHDA and CDR2 SQIVND. The sample comprised PBMCs. The source is a woman aged 50 to 60 in good health and CMV-seronegative. The chain links TRBV19 with TRBJ2-1; 9 central bases correspond to TRBD2. The sequenced DNA is TGTGCCAGTACGGAGAGACTAGCGGCATACCTTTCCTACAATGAGCAGTTCTTC. Its protein product is CASTERLAAYLSYNEQFF.